This T cell receptor beta chain was observed in a study of shared clonotypes between healthy human individuals. At a deep level, the assay was run. Each cell subset's genomic DNA was divided evenly among several immunoSEQ plates. Repertoires were generated with immunoSEQ multiplex PCR, while TCRdb's copy carries only in-frame clones and drops some. The sample includes over 400,000 clones, about 72% seen only once; the top ten take approximately 12%. Germline-derived CDR1 and CDR2 are GTSNPN and SVGIG (reference sequence). There are 13 residues in the CDR3. Trimming took 1 base from V and 3 from J, leaving 9 bases between them. Recent acute infections and vaccinations were absent in the healthy HIV-negative adult donors.

Source material: PBMCs. This sequence was found in a woman between 40 and 50 years old in good health. Some clones in this sample may be carry-over from other donors' samples. The V call is TRBV30, the J call TRBJ1-2, with TRBD1 as a possible D gene (5 bases). The CDR3 sequence is CAWSGGGDYGYTF. CDR3 bases: TGTGCCTGGAGTGGGGGGGGAGACTATGGCTACACCTTC.